This record looks at one T cell receptor beta chain sequence and its context. The antigen is not known. The data were obtained in a study of CD8+ T cells in alopecia areata. General study findings and limits: The study found that many expanded lesional clones persisted in scalp and blood during tofacitinib. Because of a solitary nonresponder, the connection of baseline CD8+ expansion to response stays uncertain.

RNA extraction was followed by reverse transcription into cDNA, which acted as the sequencing template. Measured with immunoSEQ multiplex PCR; TCRdb has only the in-frame clones, and not every one. The sample records 150,000 or so clones, about 56% being singletons. Trimming took 0 bases from V and 4 from J, leaving 15 bases between them. Germline CDR1 SGHNT, CDR2 YYREEE (reference sequence). CDR3 length: 16 residues. Documented treatment: oral pan-JAK inhibitor, 5-10 mg twice daily. Peripheral blood and lesional scalp punch biopsies were taken from alopecia areata patients. This chain uses TRBV5-4 with TRBJ2-3; D could derive from TRBD1 or TRBD2 (6 bases each). This clonotype was sampled from a human donor with alopecia areata. The source material was CD8+ T cells sorted from blood, sampled at week 4, from a patient treated with tofacitinib. CDR3: CASSLVVGRGADTQYF. The CDR3 bases are TGTGCCAGCAGCTTGGTCGTGGGAAGGGGGGCAGATACGCAGTATTTT.